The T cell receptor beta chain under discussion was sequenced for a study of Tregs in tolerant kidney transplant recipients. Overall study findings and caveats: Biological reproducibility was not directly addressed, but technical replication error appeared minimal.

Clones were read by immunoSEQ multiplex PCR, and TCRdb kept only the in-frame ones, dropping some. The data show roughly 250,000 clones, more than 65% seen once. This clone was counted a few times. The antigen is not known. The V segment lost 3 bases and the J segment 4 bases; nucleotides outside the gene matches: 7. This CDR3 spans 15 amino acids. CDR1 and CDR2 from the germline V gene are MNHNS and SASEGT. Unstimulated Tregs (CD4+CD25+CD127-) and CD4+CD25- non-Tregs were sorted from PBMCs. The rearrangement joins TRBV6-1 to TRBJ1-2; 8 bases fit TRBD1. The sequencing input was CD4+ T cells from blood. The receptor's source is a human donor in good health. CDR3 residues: CASSDRQGMSYGYTF. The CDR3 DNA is TGTGCCAGCAGTGATCGACAGGGGATGAGCTATGGCTACACCTTC.